This T cell receptor beta chain was recorded in a study of chemoradiotherapy in HPV16-positive cancers. Assay used: immunoSEQ multiplex PCR; TCRdb lists only in-frame clones, some missing. Here the sample spans about 2,200 clones, around 81% being singletons. Concerning this clone itself: Its antigen is undetermined.

Study-wide findings and caveats: Only two HPV16-positive patients supplied the functional HPV-specificity definition.

Repeated repertoire sampling spanned the course of chemoradiotherapy. This CDR3 contains 16 residues. Per the germline V gene, CDR1 is GTSNPN and CDR2 is SVGIG (reference sequence). Trimming pared 0 bases from V and 7 bases from J, leaving 16 bases between. Source: tumor tissue, taken from a patient who underwent chemoradiotherapy. The sequence derives from a human donor with HPV-associated anogenital cancer. This chain links TRBV30 with TRBJ1-6, with TRBD1 as a possible D gene (5 bases). The CDR3 here is CAWSVPGLPVNSPLHF. The CDR3, as DNA: TGTGCCTGGAGTGTACCGGGACTCCCGGTCAATTCACCCCTCCACTTT. The full variable domain, with the rest looked up from reference TRBV30 and TRBJ1-6, is SQTIHQWPATLVQPVGSPLSLECTVEGTSNPNLYWYRQAAGRGLQLLFYSVGIGQISSEVPQNLSASRPQDRQFILSSKKLLLSDSGFYLCAWSVPGLPVNSPLHFGNGTRLTVT.